This TCR beta chain was recorded in a study of T cell repertoires in cytomegalovirus infection. Study information: Newly reported HLA-C-restricted and thoroughly characterized HLA-B-restricted CMV epitopes were employed. Matching HLA type, along with CMV infection, was indicated by public TCR beta signatures.

A single record per CDR3 protein comes from TCRdb applying MiXCR to the reads. The table has about 920,000 distinct CDR3 sequences, approximately 31% seen once. Study-level results: Clonotypes of TCR beta that were HLA-C-restricted and CMV-specific dominated the ex vivo response. Pooled public TCR beta family frequency picked out CMV carriers with the relevant HLA.

CDR3 length: 16 amino acids. CDR1 and CDR2 (germline): SEHNR, FQNEAQ (reference sequence). The V end lost 5 bases, the J end lost 0 bases, and 16 bases lay between the germline ends. This clonotype was seen ten or more times. Its antigen is currently unknown. The V call is TRBV7-9, the J call TRBJ1-2, with a weak D call TRBD1 (5 bases). The sample consisted of cultured CD8+ T cells from PBMCs, taken from culture after CMV antigen stimulation. The receptor was derived from a human donor in good health (CMV status not recorded). Some clones in this sample may be carry-over from other donors' samples. The DNA for the CDR3 is TGTGCCAGCAGCCGACTACAGGACCCGACTAACTATGGCTACACCTTC. This encodes CASSRLQDPTNYGYTF.